This T cell receptor beta chain was captured in a study of CD8 T cells in Susac syndrome. Overall study context: Patients with Susac syndrome who were sequenced included roughly 6 with active disease and eight in remission. Patients with Susac syndrome were therapy-naive, on corticosteroids, or on intravenous immunoglobulin alone at blood draw.

Random hexamers were used to reverse transcribe roughly 0.5 to 1 ug of RNA. TCRdb analysed the immunoSEQ multiplex PCR reads with MiXCR anew, one entry per CDR3 protein. The profile shows some 210,000 distinct CDR3 sequences, around 93% of them singletons. From germline, CDR1 is LGHNA and CDR2 YNFKEQ. The CDR3 has 15 residues. V was shortened by 2 bases and J by 1 base, with 8 bases between the two germline ends. Under recently defined diagnostic criteria, the patients with Susac syndrome qualified as having definite or probable disease. Negative isolation yielded CD8+ and CD4+ T cells; FACS enriched TEMRA cells.

This rearrangement joins TRBV4-2 to TRBJ1-4; possible D gene TRBD1, 6 bases. The receptor comes from a human donor with Susac syndrome. The sequenced material came from CD4+ T cells from PBMCs. As DNA, the CDR3 is TGTGCCAGCAGCCAACAACAGGGAACTAATGAAAAACTGTTTTTT. Amino acid sequence: CASSQQQGTNEKLFF.